Below, 27 T cell receptor beta chains from the same sample are listed, as sequenced in a study of shared clonotypes between healthy human individuals. Sequencing was performed with immunoSEQ multiplex PCR; in TCRdb, only in-frame clones are kept and a portion is missing. The sample records about 2.4 million clones, approximately 94% being singletons. The sequenced material came from naive CD4+ T cells from PBMCs. Subset described: CD45RA+ positively selected. These receptors were taken from a man younger than 35 in good health. Some clones in this sample may be carry-over from other donors' samples.

The chain couples TRBV15 to TRBJ2-1; D is perhaps TRBD1 (5 bases). V was shortened by 2 bases and J by 8 bases, with 19 bases between the two germline ends. The germline gives CDR1 LNHNV, CDR2 YYDKDF (reference sequence). This CDR3 is 16 amino acids long. The CDR3 nucleotides are TGTGCCACCAGCAGATTTACAGGTATCACTGTTGATGAGCAGTTCTTC. This codes for CATSRFTGITVDEQFF.

Of note for this clone: This sample also contains other DNA sequences that code for the same CDR3. The rearrangement links TRBV6-1 to TRBJ2-3, with a tentative D call TRBD1 (5 bases). This CDR3 comprises 12 residues. CDR1 is MNHNS, CDR2 SASEGT, per germline. Trimming cost V 2 bases and J 6 bases, with 6 bases left between them. Here the CDR3 reads CASSENRDTQYF. CDR3 nucleotides: TGTGCCAGCAGTGAAAACAGGGATACGCAGTATTTT.

The rearrangement links TRBV6-1 to TRBJ2-1; D may be TRBD1 (5 bases). This CDR3 spans 12 amino acids. Germline V gene data show CDR1 as MNHNS and CDR2 as SASEGT. V was pared by 4 bases and J by 10 bases, with 11 bases between. The CDR3: CASSGPGQEQFF. The DNA of the CDR3 is TGTGCCAGCAGTGGTCCCGGACAAGAGCAGTTCTTC.

The chain has TRBV4-3 and TRBJ2-1, with a possible D match to TRBD2 (5 bases). Germline V gives CDR1 LGHNA, CDR2 YSLEER. The V end was cut by 0 bases, the J end by 2 bases, with 14 bases between. The CDR3 is made up of 17 amino acids. The DNA for the CDR3 is TGCGCCAGCAGCCAAGATTGGCGGGCCGGCGCCTACAATGAGCAGTTCTTC. Translated: CASSQDWRAGAYNEQFF.

The genes are TRBV5-5 and TRBJ2-7; D is undetermined. CDR1 is SGHKS and CDR2 is YYEKEE in the germline V gene (reference sequence). Trimming cost V 0 bases and J 0 bases, with 10 bases left between them. The CDR3 totals 15 residues. The CDR3 nucleotides are TGTGCCAGCAGCTTGGTCCCATTTAGCTCCTACGAGCAGTACTTC. This gives the protein CASSLVPFSSYEQYF.

A remark on this clone: The limits of the CDR3 on the DNA are not certain, so only TCRdb's listed CDR3 is given. V is TRBV25-1 and J is TRBJ1-1. From its first to its last residue, the CDR3 has 12 amino acids. Germline CDR1 MGHDK, CDR2 SYGVNS. CDR3 amino acids: CASGQAWTEAFF.

The chain uses TRBV4-1 and TRBJ2-5; 15 bases are a match to TRBD2. The length of the CDR3 is 20 residues. Germline-derived CDR1 and CDR2 are MGHRA and YSYEKL. With V trimmed by 4 bases and J by 1 base, 13 bases remained unmatched. The CDR3 sequence is CASSRQVGLAGGSRQETQYF. The CDR3 region has the DNA TGCGCCAGCAGCCGACAGGTGGGACTAGCGGGAGGTAGCCGCCAAGAGACCCAGTACTTC.

In this sample, this clone turned up once. The chain is built from TRBV21-1 and TRBJ2-2; no DNA check was done on the table's D call, TRBD1. TRBV21-1 is described as a pseudogene. The CDR3 sequence is 15 residues long. This chain's CDR3 is CASSKREQETGELFF. In nucleotides, the CDR3 is TGTGCCAGCAGCAAAAGGGAACAGGAGACCGGGGAGCTGTTTTTT.

This chain links TRBV5-1 with TRBJ2-7, with 7 nucleotides matching TRBD2. There are 13 residues in the CDR3. The trim removed 6 bases at V and 6 bases at J, leaving 9 bases unmatched. The germline V gene encodes CDR1 SGHRS and CDR2 YFSETQ. CDR3 in DNA: TGCGCCAGCACACCACGGCCGGGGGGCGAGCAGTACTTC. Its translation: CASTPRPGGEQYF.

The chain joins TRBV19 to TRBJ2-5; D is ambiguous. The germline gives CDR1 LNHDA, CDR2 SQIVND (reference sequence). Deletions cut 1 base from V and 7 bases from J, with 13 bases between. The CDR3 loop spans 14 amino acids. Here the CDR3 reads CASSIVSSTRTQYF. DNA of the CDR3: TGTGCCAGTAGTATAGTTAGCAGCACAAGGACCCAGTACTTC.

Worth noting for this clone: Other nucleotide sequences from this sample produce the same CDR3. The chain couples TRBV7-9 to TRBJ2-5; D perhaps matches TRBD1 (5 bases). CDR1 is SEHNR, CDR2 FQNEAQ, per germline (reference sequence). There are 14 residues in the CDR3. V was shortened by 1 base and J by 5 bases, with 11 bases between the two germline ends. The chain's CDR3 is CASSLGQGFETQYF. CDR3 coding DNA: TGTGCCAGCAGCTTAGGCCAGGGCTTCGAGACCCAGTACTTC.

This clone was observed once. The chain employs TRBV5-4 and TRBJ2-7, with 7 bases identical to TRBD1. V gave up 4 bases and J gave up 2 bases; unmatched junction bases: 3. CDR3 size: 13 residues. In germline, CDR1 is SGHNT, CDR2 YYREEE (reference sequence). The CDR3 protein is CASSRDSPYEQYF. The CDR3 bases are TGTGCCAGCAGCAGGGACAGTCCCTACGAGCAGTACTTC.

The J gene is TRBJ1-1, the V gene TRBV28; D call uncertain. The ends were cut back, 6 bases at V and 5 bases at J, with 7 bases in the middle. The CDR3 totals 11 residues. Germline CDR1 reads MDHEN; CDR2 reads SYDVKM. Here the CDR3 reads CASSVATEAFF. CDR3 coding DNA: TGTGCCAGCAGCGTGGCAACTGAAGCTTTCTTT. The full variable domain, in which reference TRBV28 and TRBJ1-1 provide the parts outside the CDR3, is DVKVTQSSRYLVKRTGEKVFLECVQDMDHENMFWYRQDPGLGLRLIYFSYDVKMKEKGDIPEGYSVSREKKERFSLILESASTNQTSMYLCASSVATEAFFGQGTRLTVV.

This clone appeared once. This rearrangement joins TRBV19 to TRBJ1-4; D not resolved. The CDR3 is made up of 14 amino acids. Per the germline V gene, CDR1 is LNHDA and CDR2 is SQIVND (reference sequence). With 5 bases removed from V and 4 bases from J, the gap between germline ends came to 11 bases. CDR3 protein: CASSFGLINEKLFF. The DNA of the CDR3 is TGTGCCAGTAGTTTCGGACTAATTAATGAAAAACTGTTTTTT.

Points on this clone: The sample has other DNA sequences that encode this CDR3 too. The J gene is TRBJ2-7, the V gene TRBV5-1, with 9 nucleotides matching TRBD1. In germline, CDR1 is SGHRS, CDR2 YFSETQ. The junction had 4 bases not matched to a gene; V was cut back by 0 bases and J by 0 bases. The CDR3 sequence is 16 residues long. The CDR3 is CASSLAGTGISYEQYF. CDR3 nucleotide sequence: TGCGCCAGCAGCTTGGCCGGGACAGGGATCTCCTACGAGCAGTACTTC.

This clone showed up just once. V and J are TRBV5-1 and TRBJ1-2; TRBD1 matches 10 bases. This CDR3 has 14 residues. CDR1 is SGHRS and CDR2 is YFSETQ in the germline V gene. V lost 5 bases to trimming and J lost 3 bases; unmatched junction nucleotides: 4. In nucleotides, the CDR3 is TGCGCCAGCAGTGGGACAGGGGTCGACTATGGCTACACCTTC. It encodes CASSGTGVDYGYTF.

This chain uses TRBV5-5 with TRBJ1-5; TRBD1 matches at 9 bases. V lost 1 base, J lost 2 bases, and 7 bases stayed unmatched. The CDR3 totals 17 residues. Germline V CDR1 and CDR2: SGHKS, YYEKEE (reference sequence). This CDR3 reads CASSLTLQGAGNQPQHF. CDR3 sequence (DNA): TGTGCCAGCAGCTTGACATTACAGGGGGCGGGCAATCAGCCCCAGCATTTT.

This chain connects TRBV7-3 to TRBJ2-5; 7 bases line up with TRBD2. Germline V gives CDR1 SGHTA, CDR2 FQGTGA. The CDR3 extends over 15 amino acids. V gave up 5 bases and J gave up 3 bases; unmatched junction bases: 9. CDR3 sequence (DNA): TGTGCCAGCAGCCCGACCGGGACTAAGGAAGAGACCCAGTACTTC. It yields the protein CASSPTGTKEETQYF.

The chain has TRBV15 and TRBJ2-3; 7 bases are shared with TRBD2. Germline V lookup: CDR1 LNHNV, CDR2 YYDKDF (reference sequence). After removal of 0 bases from V and 10 bases from J, the junction contained 4 bases not matched to a gene. This CDR3 contains 13 residues. The CDR3 loop reads CATSRDSSGSQYF. DNA of the CDR3: TGTGCCACCAGCAGAGATAGTAGCGGGTCGCAGTATTTT.

This rearrangement joins TRBV6-1 to TRBJ1-2; D is unclear. The V and J ends lost 0 bases and 7 bases respectively, with 12 bases between them. CDR3 length: 14 residues. In germline, CDR1 is MNHNS, CDR2 SASEGT. CDR3 sequence reads: CASSEATIYSGYTF. In DNA form, the CDR3 reads TGTGCCAGCAGTGAAGCGACGATCTACTCTGGCTACACCTTC.

V gene TRBV29-1 combines with J gene TRBJ1-2; D gene uncertain. Trimming took 7 bases from V and 8 from J, leaving 20 bases between them. CDR3 length equals 13 residues. Germline V gives CDR1 SQVTM, CDR2 ANQGSEA. In DNA, the CDR3 is TGCAGCGCCAATTCCGGACTGCCCGCCGGCTACACCTTC. This codes for CSANSGLPAGYTF.

The genes are TRBV7-2 and TRBJ2-7; 8 nucleotides align to TRBD2. This CDR3 is built from 15 residues. V shed 2 bases and J 4 bases; nucleotides not matched to a gene: 7. Germline CDR1 and CDR2: SGHTA and FQGNSA. CDR3 bases: TGTGCCAGCAGCTTAAGGGCGGGAGGCGTGTACGAGCAGTACTTC. Translated: CASSLRAGGVYEQYF.

The table lists this clone with a few counts. The chain employs TRBV6-1 and TRBJ2-5, with TRBD2 matching 10 bases. The CDR3 contains 16 residues. Losses at the gene ends were 1 base for V and 5 bases for J; bases not matched to a gene: 7. Germline values: CDR1 MNHNS, CDR2 SASEGT. The chain's CDR3 is CASSEVSGRAWETQYF. The CDR3 region has the DNA TGTGCCAGCAGTGAAGTAAGCGGGAGGGCTTGGGAGACCCAGTACTTC.

This clone showed up just once. The rearrangement links TRBV5-1 to TRBJ1-1; D call uncertain. Germline assignment: CDR1 SGHRS and CDR2 YFSETQ. V dropped 4 bases and J dropped 1 base, with 11 bases sitting between them. This CDR3 spans 14 amino acids. CDR3 sequence: CASSPLTQNTEAFF. Written as DNA, the CDR3 is TGCGCCAGCAGCCCCCTCACCCAGAACACTGAAGCTTTCTTT.

In its sample, this clone was seen a few times. V gene TRBV29-1 combines with J gene TRBJ2-1; 13 bases align to TRBD2. Germline V gives CDR1 SQVTM, CDR2 ANQGSEA. J gave up 6 bases and V 7 bases, and 6 bases lay outside the gene matches. The CDR3 runs to 14 residues. The CDR3 bases are TGCAGCGCCGGGGGACTAGCGGGATTCAATGAGCAGTTCTTC. It specifies CSAGGLAGFNEQFF.

The J gene is TRBJ2-3, the V gene TRBV9, with 7 nucleotides matching TRBD2. This CDR3 contains 14 residues. CDR1 and CDR2 (germline): SGDLS, YYNGEE. With 4 bases clipped from V and 0 bases from J, the junction kept 2 bases outside the gene matches. The DNA for the CDR3 is TGTGCCAGCAGCTTTAGCGGGAGCACAGATACGCAGTATTTT. Amino acid sequence: CASSFSGSTDTQYF.

V is TRBV2 and J is TRBJ2-3, with 13 bases lining up with TRBD2. The V segment lost 6 bases and the J segment 4 bases; nucleotides outside the gene matches: 4. Germline CDR1 SNHLY, CDR2 FYNNEI. The CDR3 sequence is 15 residues long. CDR3 in amino acids: CASRGLAGVSDTQYF. CDR3 bases: TGTGCCAGCAGAGGACTAGCGGGAGTCTCAGATACGCAGTATTTT.